Sequencing of this TCR beta chain was carried out in a study of OX40 agonist ivuxolimab in advanced cancers. Here immunoSEQ multiplex PCR was the method, and the copy in TCRdb shows in-frame clones only, minus some. Counted here are about 50,000 clones, around four fifths occurring once; the ten biggest clones make up approximately 2.8%. Germline V CDR1 and CDR2: MNHEY, SMNVEV (reference sequence). The CDR3 contains 16 residues. The sample was CD4+ or CD8+ T cells sorted from blood, taken in a trial of the OX40 agonist ivuxolimab. V is TRBV27 and J is TRBJ2-5; 14 bases match TRBD2. The DNA end lines up better with TRBJ2-7; the J call may be wrong. The sequence derives from an adult with an advanced solid tumor such as melanoma, head and neck, liver or kidney cancer. DNA for the CDR3: TGTGCCAGCAGCCTGACCGGGACTAGCGGGAGTTACGAGCAGTACTTC. Protein: CASSLTGTSGSYEQYF.